This T cell receptor beta chain was obtained from a study of blood T cell repertoires in COVID-19. Across the whole study: In each case, the material was cDNA or gDNA derived from T cells, B-cell-depleted T cells, or PBMCs.

Clones were read by immunoSEQ multiplex PCR, and TCRdb kept only the in-frame ones, dropping some. Of 150,000 to 200,000 clones listed, about 82% were seen once; the top ten hold under 5.5%. The CDR3 is 15 amino acids. CDR1 and CDR2 from the germline V gene are SGHAT and FQNNGV. The germline V and J ends were trimmed by 5 bases and 7 bases, with 21 bases remaining between them. The TCR was taken from a woman aged 25 to 39 with acute or convalescent COVID-19. The rearrangement links TRBV11-2 to TRBJ2-7, with D possibly being TRBD2 (7 bases). Sample: peripheral blood. For the CDR3, the DNA is TGTGCCAGCAGCCCCGGGACCCTAAGGGGGGGGGAGCAGTACTTC. The encoded protein is CASSPGTLRGGEQYF.